This T cell receptor (beta chain) was identified during a study of T cell responses to AZD1222 COVID-19 vaccine (dated by TCRdb to the early 2020s). Background for the entire study: A total of just over 230 trial participants underwent TCR sequencing, of whom some 210 received two doses of AZD1222 and about 25 received two doses of the MenACWY control vaccine. Trial participants were enrolled into age subgroups of 18-55, 56-69 and 70-plus years, which contained approximately 150, 28 and 58 TCR-sequenced participants, respectively. The full study reports these points: The 56-69-year group was small, and its depth increase did not reach significance, likely because of low power. Conclusions about previously exposed vaccinees were limited because only six AZD1222 recipients were SARS-CoV-2 seropositive at baseline. Most participants were white British and females outnumbered males, and the authors suggested that clonal diversity may have been underestimated. Vaccine-associated CD4 TCRs spanned the whole spike protein, with dominant responses in regions 160-218 and 743-854. Because no day 14 peak-response samples were available, the repertoires could be characterized only after the peak T cell response. Spike-specific TCR breadth and depth rose significantly after two AZD1222 doses compared with day 0 and with MenACWY recipients. Nearly half of unique spike-specific TCRs reportedly recognized epitopes outside regions mutated in the B.1.351 and B.1.1.7 variants.

CDR1 is given as MDHEN and CDR2 as SYDVKM, both from the germline V gene. The CDR3 has 12 amino acids, counting the end cysteine and phenylalanine. The kept DNA is CDR3 alone, 36 bases in frame from the first base. Trimming removed 3 bases from V and 6 bases from J, leaving 9 bases between the germline ends. The CDR3 regions of human TCRbeta chains were subjected to immunosequencing. As for the authors' bioinformatics: Repertoire TCRs were matched against a reference library of SARS-CoV-2-specific TCRs generated with the MIRA antigen-specificity platform. Breadth was defined as the fraction of unique TCRs that were SARS-CoV-2-associated. Depth was defined as the fraction of total T cells that were SARS-CoV-2-associated. Using the MIRA data, each spike-specific TCR was mapped to the spike region that the TCR reacts to and placed in a CD4 or CD8 class. Log10-transformed breadth and depth values were compared by one-way ANOVA with Sidak's multiple comparisons tests. TCRdb re-hosts the immuneACCESS table, in-frame sequences only. Its copies lack some clones; in the studies checked, an unresolved V gene accounts for under half of them, and the cause for the rest is not known. The DNA gave D and trimming, while V, J and clone size come from that table. The sample yields 150,000 or so clones; about 90% were counted once. Clones ranked in the top ten supply 2.8% of the sample.

This specimen's time point label, per the study, means: baseline before first vaccination. The treatment or condition label, read with the paper, signifies: meningococcal conjugate vaccine given as trial control. Vaccinee samples were obtained from the UK trials COV001 and COV002, which included a single-blind randomized controlled phase 2/3 trial of AZD1222 (ChAdOx1 nCoV-19) in healthy adults. For TCRbeta chain sequencing, PBMC samples from trial participants were taken at day 0 and at day 28 after the second dose. A note on this clone: Its antigen is currently not known. Nothing much larger sits one base from this clone, and base qualities are not available.

The material sequenced was peripheral blood, taken on day 0 of MenACWY control vaccination. The sequence was obtained from an adult in good health. Rearrangement joined TRBV28 to TRBJ2-7; no D segment can be confidently identified. The DNA is as follows: TGTGCCAGCAGTTTCGGGTGGGGCGAGCAGTACTTC. Its product reads: CASSFGWGEQYF.